Below, one T cell receptor beta chain is given with its context. This clonotype is deemed medium-sized (0.01 to 0.1%). Its specific antigen is unknown. Base qualities are not at hand, and no much larger clone is one base apart. Using a mixed TRB-A/B primer pool, multiplex touch-down PCR amplified rearranged TRB sequences covering the V, D and J segments. Illumina adapters and sample indices were added to the amplicons in two consecutive PCR reactions performed with Phusion HS II polymerase. The amplicons were purified from gel with the NucleoSpin Gel and PCR Clean-up kit and then assessed with Qubit and an Agilent 2100 Bioanalyzer. The libraries were sequenced on an Illumina MiSeq with 600-cycle, single-indexed, paired-end runs. The original pipeline was this. Processing of the TRB sequences was carried out with MiXCR versions 2.12 and 3.0.5. Each unique CDR3 nucleotide sequence was counted as one clone, and only productive sequences with at least two reads were retained. Shannon diversity, evenness, clonality (one minus evenness), and alpha-parameterized diversity profiles from alpha 0 to 5 were included as repertoire metrics. The IGoR algorithm was used to compute generation probabilities of clones in paired pre- and post-chemotherapy samples. Clones were called with MiXCR by TCRdb after fastp trimmed the public reads at Q25, and only in-frame beta chains were retained. Rows are combined by CDR3 protein, so each entry shows the most common genes and DNA. The V and J calls come from TCRdb's annotation, not from the publication. Present in this sample are around 2,500 distinct CDR3 sequences, roughly 23% of which were seen just once. The ten largest clones add up to about 9.4% of the sample.

The CDR3, from cysteine to phenylalanine, totals 15 residues. Kept here is only the CDR3 DNA, which spans 45 bases and is read in frame from base 1. V and J are truncated by 3 bases and 0 bases respectively, leaving an intervening sequence of 9 bases. The germline V gene (reference sequence) supplies CDR1 GTSNPN and CDR2 SVGIG. TCR beta rearrangements were amplified from genomic DNA isolated from peripheral blood, not from sorted cells or RNA. This record belongs to a study of T cell repertoires in aging, cancer and after chemotherapy (dated by TCRdb to the late 2010s). Broadly, across the study: Six donor age groups were covered, ranging from 30 or younger up to 70 or older, and each group contained at least three individuals. In the solid tumor group, paired pre- and post-chemotherapy samples were obtained from brain tumor (glioblastoma) patients receiving temozolomide-based therapy. The full dataset contained roughly 9 million TCR reads. To look at immunoaging and at how T cells reconstitute after chemotherapy, the study profiled TCR beta repertoires in peripheral blood from both healthy donors and cancer patients. Alongside some 100 healthy donors serving as a reference group, the cohort included some 210 cancer patients, of whom some 90 had hematological cancers and 110 to 140 had solid cancers. Points the paper makes about the study in general: In both cancer cohorts, the median generation probability rose over the chemotherapy interval, which suggests that the repertoire was reconstituted through rebound thymic output. In healthy donors, the drop in TCR diversity with age came mainly from a loss of richness, whereas in cancer patients a loss of evenness also played a part. According to the authors, the repertoire data do not permit conclusions about immunological memory after chemotherapy. Significantly lower blood TCR diversity and higher clonality were observed in untreated patients with hematological or solid cancers than in age-matched healthy donors.

This clonotype was sampled from a human donor with a solid tumor. The rearrangement combines TRBV30 with TRBJ1-6; possibly the D gene is TRBD1, per 5 matching bases. Source material: blood. The DNA reads TGTGCCTGGAGATCGACAGTCTCCTATAATTCACCCCTCCACTTT. Its coded protein is CAWRSTVSYNSPLHF.